Each of the 11 T cell receptor beta chains below was sequenced from the same sample in a study of tumor and adjacent non-tumor tissue in lung cancer. TCRbeta libraries were built with three rounds of nested PCR, modified from ARM-PCR. One entry per CDR3 protein results from TCRdb running MiXCR on the multiplex PCR reads. The sample comprises 60,000 to 80,000 distinct CDR3 sequences, around 70% of which are singletons, and around a quarter rests with the top ten. This sample's RNA came from whole unsorted tissue. The normal lung tissue was taken more than 3 cm from the tumor edge. The sequencing sample was made of distant non-tumor lung tissue. These receptor sequences come from a woman between 45 and 60 years old with non-small cell lung cancer.

To note about this clonotype: One junction end disagrees with the germline gene, perhaps due to a read error. This chain joins TRBV28 and TRBJ2-5; D is perhaps TRBD1 (6 bases). The germline gives CDR1 MDHEN, CDR2 SYDVKM. The CDR3 is 18 amino acids. DNA of the CDR3: TGTACCAGCAGTTTGGCAGGGGACCCGACCTCAAGGGGAGAGACCCAGTACTTC. Protein product: CTSSLAGDPTSRGETQYF.

As regards this clonotype: Relative to the germline gene, one junction end is altered; a read error may explain this. The chain uses TRBV11-2 and TRBJ2-3, with TRBD2 matching over 8 bases. Germline CDR1 reads SGHAT; CDR2 reads FQNNGV. The CDR3 consists of 15 residues. This CDR3 is CASSTSGRSTNTQYF. CDR3 in DNA: TGTGCCAGCAGCACTAGCGGAAGGAGCACAAATACGCAGTATTTT.

Comments on this clonotype: Mismatch with germline at one junction end may stem from a read error. The chain has TRBV5-4 and TRBJ1-1; possible D gene TRBD1, 6 bases. CDR1 and CDR2 from the germline V gene are SGHNT and YYREEE (reference sequence). CDR3 length equals 15 residues. Written as DNA, the CDR3 is TGTGCTAGCAGCACGGGGCCGGGGGCGCGAACTGAAGCTTTCTTT. Translation gives CASSTGPGARTEAFF. The full variable domain, with the rest looked up from reference TRBV5-4 and TRBJ1-1, is ETGVTQSPTHLIKTRGQQVTLRCSSQSGHNTVSWYQQALGQGPQFIFQYYREEENGRGNFPPRFSGLQFPNYSSELNVNALELDDSALYLCASSTGPGARTEAFFGQGTRLTVV.

Points on this clonotype: An end of the junction does not agree with germline; a read error may underlie this. The V call is TRBV24-1, the J call TRBJ2-2, with TRBD1 matching 10 bases. Germline lookup yields CDR1 KGHDR and CDR2 SFDVKD. The CDR3 extends over 17 amino acids. The DNA for the CDR3 is TGTGCCACCAGTGACGAAACGGGGCTCCGAGGGACAGGGGAGTTGTTTTTT. Translating it yields CATSDETGLRGTGELFF.

As regards this clonotype: An end of the junction does not agree with germline; a read error may underlie this. The CDR3 region has the DNA TGTGCCAGCAGCTTAGCGGACGGCACAGATACGCAATATTTT. It specifies CASSLADGTDTQYF. V gene TRBV11-1 combines with J gene TRBJ2-3; D not resolved. Germline assignment: CDR1 SGHAT and CDR2 FQDESV (reference sequence). The CDR3 has 14 amino acids.

A note on this clonotype: A much larger clonotype is one base distant, so this may be a read error. The rearrangement joins TRBV28 to TRBJ1-5; D gene ambiguous. Germline CDR1 MDHEN, CDR2 SYDVKM. V was trimmed by 6 bases and J by 0 bases, leaving 15 bases between them. The CDR3 contains 16 residues. The CDR3 protein is CASRPLSRLSNQPQHF. CDR3 bases: TGTGCCAGCAGGCCCCTCAGCAGGCTTAGCAATCAGCCCCAGCATTTT.

Details on this clonotype: The junction shows a germline mismatch at one end, possibly a read error. The J gene is TRBJ2-1, the V gene TRBV25-1; 10 bases map to TRBD2. The CDR3 extends over 17 amino acids. Germline V gene sequence: CDR1 MGHDK, CDR2 SYGVNS. CDR3 in DNA: TGTGCCAGCAATGCGAATACCAGGACTAGCGGCTACTATGAGCAGTTCTTC. Protein sequence: CASNANTRTSGYYEQFF. Drawing the rest from reference TRBV25-1 and TRBJ2-1, the complete variable domain is EADIYQTPRYLVIGTGKKITLECSQTMGHDKMYWYQQDPGMELHLIHYSYGVNSTEKGDLSSESTVSRIRTEHFPLTLESARPSHTSQYLCASNANTRTSGYYEQFFGPGTRLTVL.

This chain joins TRBV4-3 and TRBJ2-3; TRBD2 aligns across 7 bases. Germline lookup yields CDR1 LGHNA and CDR2 YSLEER. The junction had 8 bases not matched to a gene; V was cut back by 1 base and J by 4 bases. The CDR3 is 16 amino acids. The CDR3 protein is CASSQVAGRGADTQYF. CDR3 DNA sequence: TGCGCCAGCAGCCAAGTTGCGGGACGGGGGGCAGATACGCAGTATTTT.

The CDR3 loop is CSALYGGGNTIYF. For the CDR3, the DNA is TGCAGTGCCCTATATGGGGGGGGGAACACCATATATTTT. The genes are TRBV20-1 and TRBJ1-3; TRBD1 is a possible D gene (5 bases). The germline gives CDR1 DFQATT, CDR2 SNEGSKA (reference sequence). This CDR3 has 13 amino acids. V was cut by 6 bases and J by 7 bases, with 16 bases left in between.

Points on this clonotype: A read error may be the cause here, since a much bigger clone is one base away. The rearrangement uses TRBV12-3 or TRBV12-4 and TRBJ2-7; the D gene is possibly TRBD2 (6 bases). The CDR3 consists of 14 residues. V was trimmed by 4 bases and J by 4 bases, leaving 14 bases between them. Here the CDR3 DNA reads TGTGCCAGCAGTTCTGGGCAGGGAGGTTACGAGCAGTACTTC. Amino acid sequence: CASSSGQGGYEQYF.

The V call is TRBV5-6, the J call TRBJ1-2; 11 bases match TRBD1. The V gene's germline CDR1 is SGHDT and CDR2 YYEEEE. Trimming removed 6 bases from V and 10 bases from J; junction bases left unmatched: 11. The CDR3 spans 14 residues. The CDR3 DNA follows: TGTGCCAGCAAATGGGACAGGGGGTTGTCGCTCTACACCTTC. Its protein is CASKWDRGLSLYTF.